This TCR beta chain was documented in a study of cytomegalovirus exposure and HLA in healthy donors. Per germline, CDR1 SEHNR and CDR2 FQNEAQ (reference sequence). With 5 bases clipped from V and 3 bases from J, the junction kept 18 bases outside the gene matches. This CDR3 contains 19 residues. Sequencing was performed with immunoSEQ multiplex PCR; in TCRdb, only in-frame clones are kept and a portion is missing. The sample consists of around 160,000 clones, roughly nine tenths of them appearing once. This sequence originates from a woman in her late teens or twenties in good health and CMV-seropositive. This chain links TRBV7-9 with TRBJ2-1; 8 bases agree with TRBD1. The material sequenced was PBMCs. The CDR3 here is CASSHSSDRVRKNYNEQFF. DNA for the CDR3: TGTGCCAGCAGCCATTCCTCGGACAGGGTGAGAAAAAACTACAATGAGCAGTTCTTC.